This TCR beta chain emerged from a study of beta chain features in type 1 diabetes (dated by TCRdb to the late 2010s). Notes on the research overall: Mean age, gender distribution, total cell number and subset yield were not different between patients and healthy donors. Regulatory and stem cell-like memory subsets were isolated from only 8 patients and about eight healthy donors, whereas naive and central memory subsets came from all 30 or so donors. A total of roughly 100 million sorted cells were examined across all samples, and the number of cells per subset was strongly correlated with RNA yield. The study compared the TCRB repertoires of sorted circulating CD4+ T cell subsets in recently diagnosed type 1 diabetes patients with those in matched healthy donors. General study outcomes and caveats: At VDJ recombination sites, patients with type 1 diabetes made fewer insertions and deleted more nucleotides, a pattern implying thymic rearrangement abnormalities. Because cDNA was sequenced instead of genomic DNA, highly expressing activated cells could be over-represented, though the groups showed no difference in activation or CD3 levels. HLA sub-analyses involved small numbers of individuals, so any influence of HLA type on TCRB rearrangement remained unresolved. PCR might favor shorter templates, but patient and control samples were amplified and corrected together, so any skew would affect both groups equally. Naive, central memory and regulatory TCRB repertoires appeared to be more similar among patients than among healthy donors. In all four CD4+ subsets, TCRB CDR3 length was moderately but significantly shorter in type 1 diabetes patients.

With regard to this clone: What antigen it recognizes has not been identified. No clone much larger than this one lies a single base away; base qualities are absent.

The entire amount of isolated RNA was reverse transcribed using the High Capacity cDNA Reverse Transcription Kit, so the sequenced TCRB transcripts were expressed ones. Naive, central memory and regulatory T cell samples underwent deep immunoSEQ sequencing, averaging about 3.57 million total reads per sample. Sorted cells were lysed in RLT buffer, and RNA was extracted using DNase-treated RNeasy Micro or Mini kits according to cell number. Each cell subset was processed on its own to prevent cross-contamination, while patient and healthy donor samples were processed together. Using the immunoSEQ multiplex PCR, TCRB sequences were amplified from cDNA into 87-bp fragments spanning the CDR3 region. Sequencing of the amplicons was done on the Illumina HiSeq platform. Per the original workflow: PCR bias was computationally corrected using synthetic template baselines, reads within Hamming distance 2 were collapsed, and singletons that could not be merged were discarded. By aligning reads against IMGT, V, D and J genes, CDR3 length, and insertions or deletions at six rearrangement sites were assigned. Within each subset, clonotype counts were normalized to the number of sorted cells before true diversity and Gini coefficients were calculated with the tcR R package. Repertoire sharing was quantified using the overlap coefficient calculated on TCRB nucleotide sequences. Entries here come from immuneACCESS through TCRdb and include only in-frame sequences with V and J called. Some clones fail to appear in such tables; in the studies checked, an unresolved V gene covers under half of the shortfall, and the cause of the remainder is unknown. That table is the source of V, J and clone size, and D and trimming were worked out from the DNA. This sample is represented by a few hundred thousand clones; about 26% of them were singletons. The top ten clonotypes cover approximately 4% of the sample.

Including cysteine and phenylalanine, the CDR3 has 16 amino acids. Only the CDR3 portion is preserved as DNA: 48 bases, with reading frame beginning at the first base. V is pared back by 1 base and J by 4 bases, with 16 bases lying between the germline termini. Sequences SEHNR (CDR1) and FQNEAQ (CDR2) are obtained from the germline V gene (reference sequence). Each donor gave one peripheral blood draw, roughly 0.11 L on average, collected into heparinised tubes. Naive, central memory, regulatory and stem cell-like memory CD4+ T cells were sorted on a BD FACSAria II using a panel including CD45RO, CCR7, CD25, CD127, CD95 and CD27. Purity was above 98% for every sorted population. PBMCs were isolated right away by Lymphoprep density gradient centrifugation and were stained directly, without culture. So that batch effects would be minimized, each experiment stained and sorted samples in pairs, pairing one healthy donor with one patient.

Sequencing was done on a sample of central memory CD4+ T cells from blood. The clonotype was recovered from a man aged 25-45 years in good health. Rearrangement joined TRBV7-9 to TRBJ1-2; the D gene is not confidently resolved. The CDR3 region has the sequence CASSLGAGTGSYGYTF. The nucleotide sequence reads TGTGCCAGCAGCTTAGGCGCGGGAACGGGATCCTATGGCTACACCTTC. Reference TRBV7-9 and TRBJ1-2 proteins supply the regions before and after the CDR3; the full variable domain is: DTGVSQNPRHKITKRGQNVTFRCDPISEHNRLYWYRQTLGQGPEFLTYFQNEAQLEKSRLLSDRFSAERPKGSFSTLEIQRTEQGDSAMYLCASSLGAGTGSYGYTFGSGTRLTVV.